This T cell receptor beta chain comes out of a study of T cell repertoires in cytomegalovirus infection. Turning to the study itself: In the study, CMV epitopes included recently identified HLA-C-restricted and well-studied HLA-B-restricted ones. Public signatures in TCR beta pointed to CMV infection and matching HLA type.

Notes on the study in general: CMV-specific TCR beta clonotypes restricted by HLA-C were the ones dominating the ex vivo response.

TCRdb ran MiXCR on the reads and lists one entry per CDR3 protein. The data show about 900,000 distinct CDR3 sequences, with under 40% seen just once and roughly an eighth held by the top ten. Concerning this clonotype: Its antigen is undetermined.

This CDR3 is 14 amino acids long. J was trimmed by 5 bases and V by 2 bases; bases with no gene match: 2. CDR1 and CDR2 from the germline V gene are SEHNR and FQNEAQ (reference sequence). This rearrangement joins TRBV7-9 to TRBJ2-4, with TRBD1 matching 8 bases. The source was cultured CD8+ T cells from PBMCs, collected from culture after CMV antigen stimulation. The receptor comes from a human donor in good health (CMV status not recorded). Some clones in this sample may be carry-over from other donors' samples. The CDR3 DNA follows: TGTGCCAGCAGCTTACCAGGGGGCCAAAACATTCAGTACTTC. Its protein is CASSLPGGQNIQYF.